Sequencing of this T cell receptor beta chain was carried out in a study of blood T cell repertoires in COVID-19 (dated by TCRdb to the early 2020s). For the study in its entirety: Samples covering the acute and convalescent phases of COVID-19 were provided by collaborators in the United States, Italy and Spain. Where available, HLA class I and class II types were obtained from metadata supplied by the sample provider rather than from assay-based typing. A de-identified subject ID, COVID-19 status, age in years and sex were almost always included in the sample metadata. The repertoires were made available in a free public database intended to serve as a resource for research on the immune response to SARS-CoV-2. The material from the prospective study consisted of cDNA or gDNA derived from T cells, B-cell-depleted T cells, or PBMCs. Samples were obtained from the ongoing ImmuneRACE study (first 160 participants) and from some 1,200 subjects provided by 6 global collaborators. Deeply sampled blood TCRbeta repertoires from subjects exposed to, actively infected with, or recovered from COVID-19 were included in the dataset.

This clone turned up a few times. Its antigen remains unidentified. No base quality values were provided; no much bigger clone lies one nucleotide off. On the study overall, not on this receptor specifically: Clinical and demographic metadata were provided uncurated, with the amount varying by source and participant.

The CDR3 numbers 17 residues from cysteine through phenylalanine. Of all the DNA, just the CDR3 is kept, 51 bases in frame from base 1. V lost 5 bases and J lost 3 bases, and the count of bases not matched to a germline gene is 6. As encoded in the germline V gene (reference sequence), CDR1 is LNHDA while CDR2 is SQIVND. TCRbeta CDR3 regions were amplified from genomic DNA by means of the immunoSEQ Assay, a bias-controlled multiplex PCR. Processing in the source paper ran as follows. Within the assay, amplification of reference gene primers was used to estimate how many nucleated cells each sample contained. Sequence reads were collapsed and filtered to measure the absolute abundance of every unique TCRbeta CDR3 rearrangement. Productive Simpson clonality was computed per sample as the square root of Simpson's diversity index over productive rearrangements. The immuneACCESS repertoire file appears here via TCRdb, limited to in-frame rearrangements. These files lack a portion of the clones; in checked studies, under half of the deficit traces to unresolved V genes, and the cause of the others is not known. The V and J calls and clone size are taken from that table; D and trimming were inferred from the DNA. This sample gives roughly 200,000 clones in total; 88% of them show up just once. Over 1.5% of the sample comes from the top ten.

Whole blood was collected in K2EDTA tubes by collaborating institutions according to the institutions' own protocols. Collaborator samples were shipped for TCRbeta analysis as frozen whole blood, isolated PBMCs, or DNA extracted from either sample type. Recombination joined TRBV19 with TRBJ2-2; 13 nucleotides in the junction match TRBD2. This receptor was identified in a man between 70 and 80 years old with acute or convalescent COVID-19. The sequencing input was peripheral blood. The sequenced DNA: TGTGCCAGTAGTCGGACTAGCGGGAGACTAGACACCGGGGAGCTGTTTTTT. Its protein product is CASSRTSGRLDTGELFF. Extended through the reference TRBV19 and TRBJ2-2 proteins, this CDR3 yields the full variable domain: DGGITQSPKYLFRKEGQNVTLSCEQNLNHDAMYWYRQDPGQGLRLIYYSQIVNDFQKGDIAEGYSVSREKKESFPLTVTSAQKNPTAFYLCASSRTSGRLDTGELFFGEGSRLTVL.